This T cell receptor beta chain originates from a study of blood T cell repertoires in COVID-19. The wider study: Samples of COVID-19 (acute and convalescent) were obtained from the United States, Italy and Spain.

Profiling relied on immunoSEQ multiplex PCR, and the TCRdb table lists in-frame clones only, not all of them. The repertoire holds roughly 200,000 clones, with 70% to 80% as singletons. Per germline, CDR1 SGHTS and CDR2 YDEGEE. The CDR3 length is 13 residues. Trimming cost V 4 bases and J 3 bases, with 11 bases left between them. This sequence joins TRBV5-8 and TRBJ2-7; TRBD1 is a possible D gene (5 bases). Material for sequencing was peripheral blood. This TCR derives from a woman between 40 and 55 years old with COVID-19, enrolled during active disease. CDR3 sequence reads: CASSVGHFYEQYF. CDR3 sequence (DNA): TGTGCCAGCAGCGTAGGACACTTCTACGAGCAGTACTTC. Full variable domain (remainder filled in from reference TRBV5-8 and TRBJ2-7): EAGVTQSPTHLIKTRGQQATLRCSPISGHTSVYWYQQALGLGLQFLLWYDEGEERNRGNFPPRFSGRQFPNYSSELNVNALELEDSALYLCASSVGHFYEQYFGPGTRLTVT.